This TCR beta chain was documented in a study of T-cell memory formation after mild COVID-19. CDR1 is LGHNA and CDR2 is YSLEER in the germline V gene. The CDR3 loop spans 16 amino acids. The V gene end was trimmed by 1 base and the J gene end by 1 base; junction bases not matched to a gene: 0. Via MiXCR, TCRdb re-called the 5' RACE reads, giving one row per CDR3 protein. The data contain under 300,000 distinct CDR3 sequences, roughly 8.2% of them singletons. General study findings and limits: Clones that got smaller from day 15 to 85 had even CD4/CD8, while clones growing later tipped toward CD4+. Among CD4+ contracting clones, most were CM and EM, and CD8+ ones EMRA.

A word on this clonotype: The antigen is undetermined.

Source material: PBMCs or a T cell subset sorted from them (not recorded which). The V gene is TRBV4-3, the J gene TRBJ2-6, with 8 bases identical to TRBD1. This sequence was found in a man between 18 and 35 years old who had mild COVID-19 (a few samples of this study predate the infection). Cell type and time point are not known. In DNA, the CDR3 is TGCGCCAGCAGCCAAGGACAGGGGTCTGGGGCCAACGTCCTGACTTTC. Translating gives CASSQGQGSGANVLTF.